This T cell receptor beta chain was profiled in a study of beta chain features in type 1 diabetes (dated 2018 in TCRdb). In terms of the full investigation: Mean age, gender distribution, total cell number and subset yield were not different between patients and healthy donors. A total of about 110,000,000 sorted cells were examined across all samples, and a strong correlation was observed between cell number per subset and RNA yield. In the study, recently diagnosed type 1 diabetes patients and matched healthy donors were compared on the TCRB repertoires of their sorted circulating CD4+ T cell subsets. Regulatory and stem cell-like memory subsets were obtained from only 8 patients and roughly eight healthy donors, while naive and central memory subsets were obtained from all 30 or so donors. General findings and caveats noted by the study authors: Because cDNA was sequenced instead of genomic DNA, activated cells with high expression could be over-represented, although the groups did not differ in activation or CD3 levels. Shorter templates might be favored by PCR, yet because patient and control samples were amplified and corrected together, any such skew would affect both groups equally. Only small numbers of individuals were included in the HLA sub-analyses, which left unresolved whether HLA type had any influence on TCRB rearrangement. In all four CD4+ subsets, TCRB CDR3 length was moderately but significantly shorter in type 1 diabetes patients. Naive, central memory and regulatory TCRB repertoires appeared to be more alike among patients than among healthy donors. At VDJ recombination sites, type 1 diabetes patients had fewer insertions and more deleted nucleotides, which implies abnormalities in thymic rearrangement.

Taken from the germline V gene, the CDR1 and CDR2 loops are SGHTA and FQGNSA. From the cysteine up to the phenylalanine, the CDR3 has a length of 15 residues. The sequence is cut down to CDR3 DNA, 45 bases in frame from base 1. Compared with germline, V lacks 1 base and J lacks 4 bases; bases without a gene match: 2. The entire amount of isolated RNA was reverse transcribed using the High Capacity cDNA Reverse Transcription Kit, so the sequenced TCRB transcripts were expressed ones. Deep immunoSEQ sequencing was performed on naive, central memory and regulatory T cell samples, with an average of about 3.6 million total reads per sample. Sorted cells were lysed in RLT buffer and RNA was extracted with DNase-treated RNeasy Micro or Mini kits, depending on cell number. Each cell subset was processed on its own to prevent cross-contamination, while patient and healthy donor samples were processed together. The immunoSEQ multiplex PCR was used to amplify TCRB sequences from cDNA, yielding 87-bp fragments that span the CDR3 region. Sequencing of the amplicons was performed on the Illumina HiSeq platform. As for how the authors treated the data: PCR bias was corrected computationally using synthetic template baselines, and reads within Hamming distance 2 were collapsed, with unmergeable singletons discarded. By aligning reads against IMGT, V, D and J genes, CDR3 length, and insertions or deletions at six rearrangement sites were assigned. Within each subset, clonotype counts were normalized to sorted cell number, after which true diversity and Gini coefficients were computed with the tcR R package. The overlap coefficient, calculated on TCRB nucleotide sequences, was used to measure repertoire sharing. As a proxy for the pre-selection repertoire, out-of-frame TCRB sequences from naive cells were analyzed. The source is immuneACCESS, and TCRdb retained only in-frame sequences with V and J called. Part of the clones is not carried over; for the studies checked, unresolved V genes explain less than half of this, and the remainder is unexplained. From that table come the V and J calls and clone size; the DNA was used to work out D and trimming. This sample lists about 250,000 clones; 11% to 15% were detected once. Around 0.025% of the sample lies in the top ten.

A single peripheral blood draw of 90 to 150 mL on average was collected from each donor into heparinised tubes. A BD FACSAria II was used to sort naive, central memory, regulatory and stem cell-like memory CD4+ T cells with a panel that included CD45RO, CCR7, CD25, CD127, CD95 and CD27. Purity was above 98% for every sorted population. PBMCs were isolated right away by Lymphoprep density gradient centrifugation and were stained directly, without culture. So that batch effects would be minimized, each experiment stained and sorted samples in pairs, pairing one healthy donor with one patient. Only a few counts were recorded for this clone. Its antigen is not yet known. Base qualities are missing; no much larger clone stands one base away.

This sequence was found in a woman aged 40 to 50 in good health. The sample consisted of naive CD4+ T cells from blood. The cell subset or site label of this sample denotes: true naive CD4+ T cells. The rearrangement joined TRBV7-2 to TRBJ1-3, with 9 bases aligning to TRBD1. The DNA sequence is as follows: TGTGCCAGCAGCTTAGGACAGGGGGTCGGAAACACCATATATTTT. It codes for CASSLGQGVGNTIYF.